The source of this T cell receptor beta chain is a study of a mutant IDH1 vaccine in newly diagnosed glioma. Overall study context: Earlier treatment was radiotherapy, temozolomide, or both, with most getting both.

The germline V gene has CDR1 LGHNA and CDR2 YNFKEQ. The V and J ends lost 6 bases and 1 base, in that order; junction bases with no gene match: 7. CDR3 size: 15 residues. Generated by immunoSEQ multiplex PCR, the TCRdb table keeps only in-frame clones and is missing some. The table shows some 130,000 clones, with about four fifths occurring only once. Concerning this clone: No antigen is known for it.

Sample time point: week 11, during vaccination. Vaccine doses each comprised 300 ug of mutant IDH1 20-mer peptide, with topical imiquimod. The chain employs TRBV4-2 and TRBJ2-5; 8 positions match TRBD2. Sequencing was performed on PBMCs, taken from a glioma patient whose treatment included an IDH1 peptide vaccine. The origin of this receptor is a man between 40 and 49 years old with glioma. The CDR3 region is CASSESGRTQETQYF. CDR3 sequence (DNA): TGTGCCAGCAGTGAAAGCGGGAGAACCCAAGAGACCCAGTACTTC.